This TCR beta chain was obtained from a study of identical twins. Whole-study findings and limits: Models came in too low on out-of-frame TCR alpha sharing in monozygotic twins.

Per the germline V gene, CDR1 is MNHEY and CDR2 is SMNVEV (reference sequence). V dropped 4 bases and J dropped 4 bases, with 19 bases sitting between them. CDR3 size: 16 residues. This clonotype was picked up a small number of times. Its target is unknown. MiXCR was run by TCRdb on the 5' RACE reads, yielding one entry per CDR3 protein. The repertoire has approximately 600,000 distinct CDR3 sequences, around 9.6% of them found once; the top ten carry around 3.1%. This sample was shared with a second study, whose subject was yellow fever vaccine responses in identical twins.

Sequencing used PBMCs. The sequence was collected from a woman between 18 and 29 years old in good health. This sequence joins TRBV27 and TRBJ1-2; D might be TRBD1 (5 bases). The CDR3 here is CASSSTTAPEFYGYTF. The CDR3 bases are TGTGCCAGCAGTTCCACGACAGCGCCGGAGTTCTATGGCTACACCTTC.